This TCR beta chain stems from a study of cytomegalovirus exposure and HLA in healthy donors. Study results and limitations: A missense DCLRE1C variant was associated with V- and J-gene trimming of TCR beta chains in a later analysis, and an independent cohort replicated the association.

Concerning this clone itself: Its antigen is unknown.

Germline CDR1 reads GTSNPN; CDR2 reads SVGIG (reference sequence). V dropped 3 bases and J dropped 7 bases, with 9 bases sitting between them. The CDR3 is 11 residues long. Primers included in the PCR were 60 Vbeta and 13 Jbeta primers. Measured with immunoSEQ multiplex PCR; TCRdb has only the in-frame clones, and not every one. The profile shows roughly 230,000 clones, roughly 78% of them singletons. This receptor was obtained from a boy aged 5-17 years in good health and CMV-seronegative. The sequencing input was PBMCs. This sequence joins TRBV30 and TRBJ1-1, with D uncertain. CDR3 in amino acids: CAWRRSGEAFF. The CDR3 region has the DNA TGTGCCTGGAGGCGGTCTGGTGAAGCTTTCTTT.